This TCR beta chain was recovered during a study of shared clonotypes between healthy human individuals. Study-wide results and caveats: Clonotype sharing among the donors was expected to vary with sequencing depth.

Assay: immunoSEQ multiplex PCR; the TCRdb copy retains only in-frame clones and omits some. This table holds about half a million clones, almost 80% found once. As to this clone: Its specificity is unknown.

Germline CDR1 is LNHDA and CDR2 is SQIVND (reference sequence). The CDR3 runs to 9 residues. The TCR sequence derives from a woman aged 40 to 55 in good health. Some clones in this sample may be carry-over from other donors' samples. V is TRBV19 and J is TRBJ2-3; TRBD2 might be the D (5 bases). Material: PBMCs. CDR3 bases: TGTCCCGGGGAGGATACGCAGTATTTT. It specifies CPGEDTQYF.